This entry lists 17 T cell receptor beta chains sequenced from one sample in a study of chemoradiotherapy in HPV16-positive cancers. Measured with immunoSEQ multiplex PCR; TCRdb has only the in-frame clones, and not every one. The profile shows over 2,000 clones, about 80% of them singletons. This material consisted of tumor tissue, taken from a patient who underwent chemoradiotherapy. The receptors originated from a human donor with HPV-associated anogenital cancer.

The CDR3 protein is CASSPQQGSPYGYTF. The CDR3 region has the DNA TGTGCCAGCAGTCCTCAACAGGGGAGTCCCTATGGCTACACCTTC. This rearrangement joins TRBV27 to TRBJ1-2; 7 bases map to TRBD1. The ends lost 5 bases at V and 4 bases at J; junction bases unmatched: 10. The CDR3 length is 15 residues. Looked up from germline, CDR1 is MNHEY and CDR2 is SMNVEV (reference sequence).

The J gene is TRBJ2-2, the V gene TRBV29-1; 10 bases map to TRBD2. J gave up 6 bases and V 5 bases, and 3 bases lay outside the gene matches. The CDR3 covers 13 residues. Germline V gene sequence: CDR1 SQVTM, CDR2 ANQGSEA. The CDR3 nucleotides read TGCAGCGTTTCTAGCGGGAGCGCCGGGGAGCTGTTTTTT. This gives the protein CSVSSGSAGELFF.

The V and J genes are TRBV9 and TRBJ2-7; D remains ambiguous. Germline V lookup: CDR1 SGDLS, CDR2 YYNGEE. The CDR3 totals 12 residues. The germline V and J ends were trimmed by 4 bases and 7 bases, with 12 bases remaining between them. In nucleotides, the CDR3 is TGTGCCAGCAGCACGTCACGTGGGGAGCAGTACTTC. Protein: CASSTSRGEQYF.

V usage is TRBV29-1 and J usage is TRBJ1-3; unclear D gene. Germline V CDR1 and CDR2: SQVTM, ANQGSEA. The V end was cut by 4 bases, the J end by 1 base, with 8 bases between. The CDR3 totals 13 residues. In DNA form, the CDR3 reads TGCAGCGTTGCCCCCGGGTCTGGAAACACCATATATTTT. Translated, it gives CSVAPGSGNTIYF. Full variable domain (missing parts from reference TRBV29-1 and TRBJ1-3): SAVISQKPSRDICQRGTSLTIQCQVDSQVTMMFWYRQQPGQSLTLIATANQGSEATYESGFVIDKFPISRPNLTFSTLTVSNMSPEDSSIYLCSVAPGSGNTIYFGEGSWLTVV.

The CDR3 protein is CASSLGGGGTSSYEQYF. In DNA form, the CDR3 reads TGTGCCAGCAGCTTAGGCGGGGGCGGGACCTCCTCCTACGAGCAGTACTTC. The chain carries TRBV7-6 and TRBJ2-7, with a weak D call TRBD2 (7 bases). This CDR3 is built from 17 residues. The germline CDR1 and CDR2 sequences are SGHVS and FNYEAQ. The germline V and J ends were trimmed by 1 base and 0 bases, with 16 bases remaining between them.

This chain connects TRBV25-1 to TRBJ1-5; possible D gene TRBD1, 6 bases. This CDR3 has 15 amino acids. The V and J ends lost 2 bases and 2 bases respectively, with 10 bases between them. Germline assignment: CDR1 MGHDK and CDR2 SYGVNS. The CDR3 DNA sequence: TGTGCCAGCAGTGAAGGGAGACAGGGCAATCAGCCCCAGCATTTT. Its translation: CASSEGRQGNQPQHF.

V and J are TRBV15 and TRBJ1-1, with TRBD1 as a possible D gene (5 bases). Trimming removed 5 bases from V and 1 base from J, with 11 bases in between. The CDR3 is made up of 14 amino acids. CDR1 and CDR2 from the germline V gene are LNHNV and YYDKDF (reference sequence). Written as DNA, the CDR3 is TGTGCCACCAGCTATGACAGCCCGAACACTGAAGCTTTCTTT. Translating gives CATSYDSPNTEAFF.

This chain connects TRBV19 to TRBJ2-7, with D perhaps matching TRBD1 or TRBD2 (5 bases each). V shed 5 bases and J shed 3 bases, with 5 bases lying between them. Per germline, CDR1 LNHDA and CDR2 SQIVND (reference sequence). The CDR3 loop spans 11 amino acids. For the CDR3, the DNA is TGTGCCAGTAGTGGGGGCTACGAGCAGTACTTC. The encoded protein is CASSGGYEQYF.

V and J are TRBV9 and TRBJ1-6; 10 positions agree with TRBD1. The V gene end was trimmed by 4 bases and the J gene end by 10 bases; junction bases not matched to a gene: 8. Germline V CDR1 and CDR2: SGDLS, YYNGEE. The CDR3 spans 15 residues. CDR3 loop: CASSSLPGQGSPLHF. The DNA for the CDR3 is TGTGCCAGCAGCTCGCTTCCGGGACAGGGGTCACCCCTCCACTTT.

V is TRBV10-1 and J is TRBJ2-5; either TRBD1 or TRBD2 may fit D (5 bases each). Germline CDR1 WNHNN, CDR2 SYGVQD (reference sequence). The CDR3 has 15 residues. Trimming removed 0 bases at V and 5 bases at J, with 13 bases between. CDR3 region: CASSESEGSWETQYF. CDR3 coding DNA: TGCGCCAGCAGTGAGTCCGAGGGGAGTTGGGAGACCCAGTACTTC.

The chain joins TRBV5-6 to TRBJ2-2, with D possibly TRBD1 on 5 matching bases. Between the trimmed V and J ends, which lost 0 bases and 5 bases, there was a span of 5 bases. Germline lookup yields CDR1 SGHDT and CDR2 YYEEEE. The CDR3 runs to 13 residues. The CDR3 coding sequence is TGTGCCAGCAGCTTGGAGGGGACCGGGGAGCTGTTTTTT. Protein product: CASSLEGTGELFF.

This chain links TRBV2 with TRBJ2-1; D is ambiguous. The ends were cut back, 5 bases at V and 6 bases at J, with 5 bases in the middle. Germline assignment: CDR1 SNHLY and CDR2 FYNNEI. CDR3 length equals 11 residues. CDR3 sequence reads: CASSRVNEQFF. The CDR3 DNA reads as TGTGCCAGCAGTAGAGTCAATGAGCAGTTCTTC.

The gene calls are TRBV2 and TRBJ2-1; D might be TRBD2 (6 bases). Germline V lookup: CDR1 SNHLY, CDR2 FYNNEI. The CDR3 spans 13 residues. The ends were cut back, 6 bases at V and 1 base at J, with 7 bases in the middle. The CDR3 coding sequence is TGTGCCAGCAGCGGGGGATCCTACAATGAGCAGTTCTTC. This sequence encodes CASSGGSYNEQFF.

The chain employs TRBV9 and TRBJ2-3, with D perhaps TRBD2 (7 bases). This CDR3 has 18 residues. Trimming took off 0 bases at V and 4 bases at J, with 21 bases between the two ends. Germline V gives CDR1 SGDLS, CDR2 YYNGEE. This CDR3 reads CASSVGRGGAPRADTQYF. In DNA form, the CDR3 reads TGTGCCAGCAGCGTAGGAAGGGGGGGGGCCCCTCGGGCAGATACGCAGTATTTT.

The V and J genes are TRBV28 and TRBJ2-2, with D uncertain. Trimming removed 2 bases at V and 7 bases at J, with 5 bases between. The CDR3 is 12 amino acids. Germline CDR1 and CDR2: MDHEN and SYDVKM. The chain's CDR3 is CASSLGIGELFF. In DNA form, the CDR3 reads TGTGCCAGCAGTTTAGGGATCGGGGAGCTGTTTTTT.

This clone has only one observation. This chain connects TRBV7-9 to TRBJ1-1, with D possibly matching TRBD1 (5 bases). The CDR3 loop spans 12 amino acids. V lost 5 bases to trimming and J lost 5 bases, with 9 bases between them. Germline CDR1 is SEHNR and CDR2 is FQNEAQ (reference sequence). The CDR3 region is CASSPGGTEAFF. The CDR3, as DNA: TGTGCCAGCAGCCCCGGGGGTACTGAAGCTTTCTTT.

This clone was seen a few times. V gene TRBV7-2 combines with J gene TRBJ2-1, with TRBD2 identical over 15 bases. CDR1 and CDR2 from the germline V gene are SGHTA and FQGNSA. Losses at the gene ends were 1 base for V and 6 bases for J; bases not matched to a gene: 4. The CDR3 is 17 amino acids. CDR3 residues: CASSLEGTSGRPNEQFF. The CDR3 DNA follows: TGTGCCAGCAGCTTAGAAGGGACTAGCGGGAGGCCCAATGAGCAGTTCTTC.